This TCR beta chain originates from a study of spatial heterogeneity in lung cancer (dated by TCRdb to between 2018 and 2020). As for the study more broadly: Beta-chain transcripts were consistently detected in greater numbers than alpha-chain transcripts, which likely reflects a higher abundance of beta-chain transcripts. In the raw uncorrected reads, each unique combination of TCR and UMI appeared more than ten times on average. In non-small cell lung cancer, the study made a quantitative comparison of TCR alpha and beta repertoires among multiple tumor regions, matched nontumor lung and blood. Nonsynonymous mutation counts, determined by whole-exome sequencing of tumor tissue, were related to TCR repertoire features. At surgery, fewer than 250 tumor regions, around 67 matched nontumor lung samples and 56 PBMC samples were TCR-sequenced for both alpha and beta chains. What the authors observed across the whole study: Ubiquitous expanded tumor TCRs showed up in blood more often at tumor resection than at routine follow-up. Confirming at a functional level the hypothesis that regional TCRs recognize regional mutations was considered to require additional single-cell paired TCR alpha and beta sequencing.

CDR1 is given as SGHTA and CDR2 as FQGTGA, both from the germline V gene. Clipping removes 5 bases from V and 0 bases from J, with 6 as the unmatched junction base count. Including the terminal cysteine and phenylalanine, the CDR3 comprises 15 residues. Here the CDR3 DNA is all that survives: 45 bases in frame from base 1. Library creation used 5' RACE. Sequencing instrument: NextSeq 500. In the TCR library protocol, a unique molecular identifier was attached to each TCR cDNA molecule so that PCR and sequencing errors could be corrected. The authors' analysis ran thus. TCR identification, UMI-based error correction and CDR3 extraction were performed with Decombinator tools. TCRs above a frequency of 2 per 1,000, corresponding to the top 1% of the tumor frequency distribution, were defined as expanded. Rényi diversity was computed with the R vegan package after subsampling each repertoire 100 times to 5,000 TCRs. To build CDR3 similarity networks, amino acid triplet string-kernel similarity was used, and CDR3s were connected when their pairwise similarity was above 0.82. The public reads were reanalyzed by TCRdb: fastp trimming at Q25, MiXCR alignment, in-frame beta chains only. When rows share a CDR3 protein, they turn into one entry using the most common DNA and genes. The V and J calls and clone size come from TCRdb's table, not from the authors' own analysis. Counted in this sample were around 87,000 distinct CDR3 sequences; 9.5% to 15% of them appeared once. Of the sample, roughly 41% is held by the ten largest clones.

This clonotype occurred a few times. Its antigen is currently not known. One base away there is no much larger clone; base qualities are not given. The sample's time point label is to be understood as: sample taken at primary tumor resection. TCR sequencing used whole RNA extracted from tumor and nontumor lung tissue, or from cryopreserved PBMC samples, without cell sorting. The donors were some 72 patients from the lung TRACERx cohort who had early-stage, untreated non-small cell lung cancer. Only patients for whom sufficient RNA was available from at least two tumor regions were selected for TCR sequencing.

The clonotype was recovered from a male donor with early-stage non-small cell lung cancer. Recombination joined TRBV7-3 with TRBJ1-2; 7 central nucleotides agree with TRBD1. Sequencing used PBMCs, obtained at surgery. The nucleotides are TGTGCCAGCAGCCCAGGGGACAGTACTAACTATGGCTACACCTTC. Its translation reads: CASSPGDSTNYGYTF.